This entry features one T cell receptor (beta chain) sequence. Deletions cut 8 bases from V and 4 bases from J, with 8 bases between. CDR1 and CDR2 (germline): DFQATT, SNEGSKA (reference sequence). The CDR3 loop spans 11 amino acids. The data belong to a study of blood T cell repertoires in COVID-19. Turning to the study itself: T cells, B-cell-depleted T cells, or PBMCs supplied cDNA or gDNA.

In the authors' methods: Estimated nucleated cell counts came from reference gene primer amplification. The method was immunoSEQ multiplex PCR; TCRdb's version includes in-frame clones alone and lacks a portion of them. The D gene and trimming were derived from the DNA, and the V and J assignments and clone size from that table. The sample contains around 170,000 clones, 86% of which appear only once. This sequence joins TRBV20-1 and TRBJ1-4; D is uncertain. The TCR originated in a man in his fifties with active or convalescent COVID-19. What was sequenced was peripheral blood. The CDR3 loop is CSTAVNEKLFF. As DNA, the CDR3 is TGCAGTACAGCAGTTAATGAAAAACTGTTTTTT.